The 15 T cell receptor beta chains below all came from one sample that was sequenced in a study of OX40 agonist ivuxolimab in advanced cancers. Generated by immunoSEQ multiplex PCR, the TCRdb table keeps only in-frame clones and is missing some. The profile covers some 86,000 clones, with around 94% appearing a single time and around 10% taken by the ten largest. The sequencing here drew on CD4+ or CD8+ T cells sorted from blood, taken in a trial of the OX40 agonist ivuxolimab. Every receptor here comes from an adult with an advanced solid tumor such as melanoma, head and neck, liver or kidney cancer.

This clone was recorded once. This chain joins TRBV21-1 and TRBJ1-5; the D call of TRBD1 is as the table states it, not checked on the DNA. TRBV21-1 has pseudogene status. CDR3 length: 20 residues. The CDR3 bases are TGTGCCAGCAGCAAAGCGAGGCAGGGGCTGACCAAGATTCCGAGTCAGCCCCAGCATTTT. This codes for CASSKARQGLTKIPSQPQHF.

The chain couples TRBV7-8 to TRBJ2-1; D could derive from TRBD1 or TRBD2 (6 bases each). The V gene's germline CDR1 is SGHVS and CDR2 FQNEAQ. CDR3 length: 15 amino acids. The V and J ends lost 1 base and 7 bases respectively, with 14 bases between them. The CDR3 nucleotides read TGTGCCAGCAGCTTAGACAGGGAGGTTTGGAATGAGCAGTTCTTC. As protein: CASSLDREVWNEQFF.

The chain employs TRBV10-3 and TRBJ1-5; no firm D call. Germline V CDR1 and CDR2: ENHRY, SYGVKD. CDR3 size: 16 residues. The ends were cut back, 0 bases at V and 2 bases at J, with 11 bases in the middle. CDR3 in amino acids: CAISESRGGGNQPQHF. In DNA, the CDR3 is TGTGCCATCAGTGAGTCCCGGGGAGGAGGCAATCAGCCCCAGCATTTT.

This sequence joins TRBV4-1 and TRBJ2-2; TRBD1 matches at 8 bases. This CDR3 is built from 14 residues. Losses at the gene ends were 2 bases for V and 7 bases for J; bases not matched to a gene: 3. The germline CDR1 and CDR2 sequences are MGHRA and YSYEKL. DNA for the CDR3: TGCGCCAGCAGCCAAACAACAGGGGGCGGGGAGCTGTTTTTT. Its protein is CASSQTTGGGELFF.

The chain employs TRBV28 and TRBJ1-2, with 8 bases matching TRBD1. Germline CDR1 and CDR2: MDHEN and SYDVKM. There are 15 residues in the CDR3. Trimming removed 6 bases from V and 7 bases from J; junction bases left unmatched: 13. The CDR3 loop reads CASSFHRGGSGGYTF. In DNA, the CDR3 is TGTGCCAGCAGCTTCCACAGGGGGGGTTCGGGTGGCTACACCTTC.

The genes are TRBV6-6 and TRBJ2-7; possibly TRBD1 or TRBD2 for D (5 bases each). CDR3 size: 14 residues. Per the germline V gene, CDR1 is MNHNY and CDR2 is SVGAGI (reference sequence). V lost 4 bases to trimming and J lost 0 bases, with 10 bases between them. The CDR3 region has the DNA TGTGCCAGCAGTTCCCGGGACGGCTCCTACGAGCAGTACTTC. Translated, it gives CASSSRDGSYEQYF.

The genes are TRBV2 and TRBJ2-2; 15 positions agree with TRBD2. The CDR3 runs to 19 residues. Germline V lookup: CDR1 SNHLY, CDR2 FYNNEI. V gave up 7 bases and J gave up 0 bases; unmatched junction bases: 9. The CDR3 DNA sequence: TGTGCCAGCATCATCACTAGGACTAGCGGGAGGGCGAACACCGGGGAGCTGTTTTTT. It specifies CASIITRTSGRANTGELFF.

The gene calls are TRBV19 and TRBJ2-7; tentatively, D is TRBD1 (6 bases). Germline V gene lookup returns CDR1 LNHDA and CDR2 SQIVND (reference sequence). The V end lost 5 bases, the J end lost 2 bases, and 16 bases lay between the germline ends. This CDR3 is 15 amino acids long. The CDR3 sequence is CASSPSRRGTYEQYF. As DNA, the CDR3 is TGTGCCAGTAGTCCCAGCCGCAGGGGTACCTACGAGCAGTACTTC. Variable domain in full (rest from reference TRBV19 and TRBJ2-7): DGGITQSPKYLFRKEGQNVTLSCEQNLNHDAMYWYRQDPGQGLRLIYYSQIVNDFQKGDIAEGYSVSREKKESFPLTVTSAQKNPTAFYLCASSPSRRGTYEQYFGPGTRLTVT.

The chain couples TRBV5-1 to TRBJ1-5; D possibly corresponds to TRBD1 (5 bases). Germline V gene data show CDR1 as SGHRS and CDR2 as YFSETQ. V was shortened by 4 bases and J by 0 bases, with 11 bases between the two germline ends. The CDR3 covers 15 residues. CDR3 coding DNA: TGCGCCAGCAGCCTCGCGGGGGATAGCAATCAGCCCCAGCATTTT. This gives the protein CASSLAGDSNQPQHF.

This chain uses TRBV9 with TRBJ2-2; TRBD2 agrees at 7 bases. Germline-derived CDR1 and CDR2 are SGDLS and YYNGEE. This CDR3 contains 16 residues. V lost 0 bases, J lost 5 bases, and 7 bases stayed unmatched. The CDR3 is CASSVVAGVLTGELFF. The CDR3 coding sequence is TGTGCCAGCAGCGTAGTTGCGGGGGTGTTGACCGGGGAGCTGTTTTTT.

V is TRBV23-1 and J is TRBJ2-1, with TRBD2 matching over 10 bases. Being an ORF, TRBV23-1 has a function that is uncertain. This CDR3 spans 16 amino acids. V was pared by 2 bases and J by 7 bases, with 8 bases of the junction left unmatched. The CDR3 region has the DNA TGCGCCAGCAGTCAAACTAGCGGGAAAGCCCCAAATGAGCAGTTCTTC. Protein sequence: CASSQTSGKAPNEQFF.

The chain couples TRBV27 to TRBJ1-5; TRBD1 matches at 7 bases. The CDR3 is 16 residues long. Losses at the gene ends were 7 bases for V and 1 base for J; bases not matched to a gene: 10. CDR1 is MNHEY and CDR2 is SMNVEV in the germline V gene (reference sequence). CDR3 in amino acids: CASILGQGGSNQPQHF. CDR3 coding DNA: TGTGCCAGCATCTTAGGGCAGGGGGGCAGCAATCAGCCCCAGCATTTT.

This clone has a single count. The rearrangement joins TRBV16 to TRBJ2-5; the D is unclear. Germline V lookup: CDR1 KGHSY, CDR2 FQNENV. V shed 3 bases and J shed 2 bases, with 4 bases lying between them. This CDR3 has 12 amino acids. The CDR3 protein is CASSQGQETQYF. CDR3 in DNA: TGTGCCAGCAGCCAGGGGCAAGAGACCCAGTACTTC.

This rearrangement joins TRBV28 to TRBJ2-7; D is uncertain. Germline V gives CDR1 MDHEN, CDR2 SYDVKM. The V and J ends lost 3 bases and 10 bases respectively, with 10 bases between them. The CDR3 sequence is 11 residues long. In nucleotides, the CDR3 is TGTGCCAGCAGTTTTTCTGCTCTACAGTACTTC. It yields the protein CASSFSALQYF.

The V and J genes are TRBV9 and TRBJ1-5, with 8 bases identical to TRBD1. Trimming cost V 3 bases and J 9 bases; bases outside gene matches: 14. The CDR3 spans 16 residues. Germline assignment: CDR1 SGDLS and CDR2 YYNGEE. Written as DNA, the CDR3 is TGTGCCAGCAGCGCAGGGGGCACGGGAGGGGATCGGCCCCAGCATTTT. Protein product: CASSAGGTGGDRPQHF.